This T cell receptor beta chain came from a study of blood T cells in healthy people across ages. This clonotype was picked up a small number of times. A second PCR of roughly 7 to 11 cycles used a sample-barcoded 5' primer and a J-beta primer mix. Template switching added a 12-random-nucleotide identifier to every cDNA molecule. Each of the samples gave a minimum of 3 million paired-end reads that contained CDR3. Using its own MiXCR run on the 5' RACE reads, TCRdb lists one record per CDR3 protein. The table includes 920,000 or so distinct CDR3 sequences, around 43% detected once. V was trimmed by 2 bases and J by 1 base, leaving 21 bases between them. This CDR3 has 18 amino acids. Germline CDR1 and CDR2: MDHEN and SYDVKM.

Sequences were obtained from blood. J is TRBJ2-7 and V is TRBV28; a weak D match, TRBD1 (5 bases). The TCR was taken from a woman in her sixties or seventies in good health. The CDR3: CASSLVRKETERSYEQYF. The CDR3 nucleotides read TGTGCCAGCAGTTTAGTCCGGAAAGAGACAGAGAGATCCTACGAGCAGTACTTC.